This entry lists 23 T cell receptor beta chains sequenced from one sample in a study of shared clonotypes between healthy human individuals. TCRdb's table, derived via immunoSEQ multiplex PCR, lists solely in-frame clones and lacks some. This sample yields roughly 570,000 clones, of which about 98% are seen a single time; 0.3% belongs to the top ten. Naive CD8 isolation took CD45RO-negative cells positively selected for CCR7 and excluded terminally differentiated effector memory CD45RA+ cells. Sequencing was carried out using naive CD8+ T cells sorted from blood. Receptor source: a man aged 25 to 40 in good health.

The CDR3 sequence is CASSLAGAGGRETQYF. CDR3 in DNA: TGTGCCAGCAGCTTAGCGGGGGCAGGGGGCAGAGAGACCCAGTACTTC. The chain is built from TRBV7-9 and TRBJ2-5; TRBD1 matches 8 bases. The V segment lost 0 bases and the J segment 4 bases; nucleotides outside the gene matches: 7. Germline lookup yields CDR1 SEHNR and CDR2 FQNEAQ (reference sequence). This CDR3 has 16 residues.

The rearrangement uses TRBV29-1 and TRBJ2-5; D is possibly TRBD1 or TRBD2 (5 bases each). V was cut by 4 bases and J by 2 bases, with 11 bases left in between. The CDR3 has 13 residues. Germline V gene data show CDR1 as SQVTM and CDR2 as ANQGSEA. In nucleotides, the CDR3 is TGCAGCGTTGTAGGGGAGCAGCAAGAGACCCAGTACTTC. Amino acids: CSVVGEQQETQYF.

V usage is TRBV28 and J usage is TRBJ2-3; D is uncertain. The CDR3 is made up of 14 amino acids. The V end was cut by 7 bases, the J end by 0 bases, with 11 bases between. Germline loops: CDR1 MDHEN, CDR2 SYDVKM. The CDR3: CASTSTVSTDTQYF. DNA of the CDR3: TGTGCCAGCACCTCAACAGTTAGCACAGATACGCAGTATTTT.

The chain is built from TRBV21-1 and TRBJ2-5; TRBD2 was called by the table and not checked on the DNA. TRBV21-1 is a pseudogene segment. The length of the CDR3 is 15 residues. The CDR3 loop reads CASSIERDWKETQYF. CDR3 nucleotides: TGTGCCAGCAGCATCGAAAGGGACTGGAAGGAGACCCAGTACTTC.

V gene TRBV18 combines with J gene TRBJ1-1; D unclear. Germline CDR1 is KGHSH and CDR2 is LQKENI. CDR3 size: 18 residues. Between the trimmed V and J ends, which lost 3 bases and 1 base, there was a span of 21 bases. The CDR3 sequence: CASSPPMAGGPPNTEAFF. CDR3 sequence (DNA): TGTGCCAGCTCACCCCCTATGGCAGGTGGGCCCCCGAACACTGAAGCTTTCTTT.

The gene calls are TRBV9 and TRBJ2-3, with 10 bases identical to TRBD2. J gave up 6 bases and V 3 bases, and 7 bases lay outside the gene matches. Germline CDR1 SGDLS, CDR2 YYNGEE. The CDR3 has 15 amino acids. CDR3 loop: CASSAGLAAMDTQYF. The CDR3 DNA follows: TGTGCCAGCAGCGCCGGACTAGCGGCAATGGATACGCAGTATTTT.

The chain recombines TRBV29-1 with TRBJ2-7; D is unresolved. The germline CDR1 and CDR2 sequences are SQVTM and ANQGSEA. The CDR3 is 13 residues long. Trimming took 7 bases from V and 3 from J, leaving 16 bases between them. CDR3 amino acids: CSAEPLQDYEQYF. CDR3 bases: TGCAGCGCTGAGCCCTTACAAGACTACGAGCAGTACTTC.

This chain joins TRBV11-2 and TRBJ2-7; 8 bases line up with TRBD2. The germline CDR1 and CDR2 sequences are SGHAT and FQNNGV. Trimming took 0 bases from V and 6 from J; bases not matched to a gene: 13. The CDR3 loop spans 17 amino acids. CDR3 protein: CASSLDFWDGRASEQYF. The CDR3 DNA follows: TGTGCCAGCAGCTTAGATTTTTGGGACGGGAGGGCCTCCGAGCAGTACTTC.

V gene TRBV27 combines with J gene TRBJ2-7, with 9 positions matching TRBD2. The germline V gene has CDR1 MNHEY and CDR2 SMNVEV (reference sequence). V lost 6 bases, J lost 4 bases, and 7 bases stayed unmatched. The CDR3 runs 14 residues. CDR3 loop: CASSLAGVLYEQYF. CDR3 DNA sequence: TGTGCCAGCAGCTTAGCGGGAGTTTTGTACGAGCAGTACTTC.

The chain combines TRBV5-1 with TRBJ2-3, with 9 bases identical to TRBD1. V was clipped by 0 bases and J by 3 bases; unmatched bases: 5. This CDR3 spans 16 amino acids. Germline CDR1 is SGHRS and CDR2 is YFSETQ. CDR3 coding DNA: TGCGCCAGCAGCTTGGCCGGGGACAGGGAAACAGATACGCAGTATTTT. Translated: CASSLAGDRETDTQYF.

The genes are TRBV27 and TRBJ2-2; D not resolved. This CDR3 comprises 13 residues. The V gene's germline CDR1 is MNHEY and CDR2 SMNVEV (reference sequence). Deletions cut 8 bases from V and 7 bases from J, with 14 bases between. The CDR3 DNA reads TGTGCCAGCCGTCCCCTGGGTCGCGGGGAGCTGTTTTTT. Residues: CASRPLGRGELFF.

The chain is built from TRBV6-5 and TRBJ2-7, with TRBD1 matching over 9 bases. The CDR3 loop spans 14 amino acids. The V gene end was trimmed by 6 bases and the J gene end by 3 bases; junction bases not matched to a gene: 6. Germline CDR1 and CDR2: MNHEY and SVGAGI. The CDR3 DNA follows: TGTGCCAGCAGCTCCCCGACAGGGGGCTACGAGCAGTACTTC. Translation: CASSSPTGGYEQYF.

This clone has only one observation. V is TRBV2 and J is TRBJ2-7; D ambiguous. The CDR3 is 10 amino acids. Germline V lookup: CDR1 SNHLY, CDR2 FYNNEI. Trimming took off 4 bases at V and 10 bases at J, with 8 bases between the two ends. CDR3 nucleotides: TGTGCCAGCAGTGGGGCGGATCAGTACTTC. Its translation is CASSGADQYF. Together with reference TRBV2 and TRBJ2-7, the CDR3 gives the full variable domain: EPEVTQTPSHQVTQMGQEVILRCVPISNHLYFYWYRQILGQKVEFLVSFYNNEISEKSEIFDDQFSVERPDGSNFTLKIRSTKLEDSAMYFCASSGADQYFGPGTRLTVT.

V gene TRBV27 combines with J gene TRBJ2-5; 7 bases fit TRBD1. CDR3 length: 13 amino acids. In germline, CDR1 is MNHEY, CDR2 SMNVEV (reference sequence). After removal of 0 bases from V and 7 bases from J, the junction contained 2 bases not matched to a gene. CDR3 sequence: CASSLSGGATQYF. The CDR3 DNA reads TGTGCCAGCAGTTTATCAGGGGGCGCGACCCAGTACTTC.

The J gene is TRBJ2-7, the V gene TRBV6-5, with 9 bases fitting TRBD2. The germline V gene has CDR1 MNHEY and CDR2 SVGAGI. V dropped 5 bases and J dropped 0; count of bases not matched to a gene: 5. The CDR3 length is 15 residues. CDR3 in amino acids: CASSQPSGNSYEQYF. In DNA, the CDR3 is TGTGCCAGCAGTCAACCTAGCGGGAACTCCTACGAGCAGTACTTC.

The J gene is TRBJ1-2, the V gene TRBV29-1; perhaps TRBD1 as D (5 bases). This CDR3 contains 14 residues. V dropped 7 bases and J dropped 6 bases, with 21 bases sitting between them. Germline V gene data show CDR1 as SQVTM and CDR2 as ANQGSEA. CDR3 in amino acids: CSAGEQEAVDGYTF. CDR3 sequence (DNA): TGCAGCGCAGGAGAACAGGAAGCTGTGGATGGCTACACCTTC.

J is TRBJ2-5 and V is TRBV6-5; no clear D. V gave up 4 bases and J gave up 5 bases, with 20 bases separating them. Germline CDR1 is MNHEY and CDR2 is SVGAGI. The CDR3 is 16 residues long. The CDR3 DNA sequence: TGTGCCAGCAGTTCCTACGACACCGAACTTGGGGAGACCCAGTACTTC. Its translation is CASSSYDTELGETQYF.

CDR3 in amino acids: CASSPSNSGYNTYEQYF. The CDR3 bases are TGCGCCAGCAGCCCTAGTAATTCGGGCTACAACACCTACGAGCAGTACTTC. This chain joins TRBV4-3 and TRBJ2-7; D gene uncertain. Germline CDR1 and CDR2: LGHNA and YSLEER. V dropped 4 bases and J dropped 2 bases, with 21 bases sitting between them. The CDR3 consists of 17 residues.

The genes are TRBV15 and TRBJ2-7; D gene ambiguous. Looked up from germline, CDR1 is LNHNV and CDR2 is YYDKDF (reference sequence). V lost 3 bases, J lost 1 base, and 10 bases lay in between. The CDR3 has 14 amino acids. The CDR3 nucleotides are TGTGCCACCAGCAGCGATAGGCTTTCCTACGAGCAGTACTTC. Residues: CATSSDRLSYEQYF.

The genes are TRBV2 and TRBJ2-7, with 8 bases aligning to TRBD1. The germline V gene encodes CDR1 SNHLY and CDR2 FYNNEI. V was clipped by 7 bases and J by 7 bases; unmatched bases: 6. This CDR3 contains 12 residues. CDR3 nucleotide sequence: TGTGCCAGCATGGACAGGGTGGGTGAGCAGTACTTC. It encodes CASMDRVGEQYF.

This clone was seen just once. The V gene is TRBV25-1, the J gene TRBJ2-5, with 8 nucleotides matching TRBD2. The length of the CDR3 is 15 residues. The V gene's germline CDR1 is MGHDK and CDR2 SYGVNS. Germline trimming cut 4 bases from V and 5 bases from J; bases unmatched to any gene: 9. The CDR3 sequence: CASSGSGSGSETQYF. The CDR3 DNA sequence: TGTGCCAGCAGTGGGTCGGGGAGCGGGAGTGAGACCCAGTACTTC.

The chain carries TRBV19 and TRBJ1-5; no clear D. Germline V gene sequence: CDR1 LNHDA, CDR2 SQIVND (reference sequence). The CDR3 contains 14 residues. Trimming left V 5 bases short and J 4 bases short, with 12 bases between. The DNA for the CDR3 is TGTGCCAGTAGTTTTCGAGCGGGGAATCAGCCCCAGCATTTT. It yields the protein CASSFRAGNQPQHF.

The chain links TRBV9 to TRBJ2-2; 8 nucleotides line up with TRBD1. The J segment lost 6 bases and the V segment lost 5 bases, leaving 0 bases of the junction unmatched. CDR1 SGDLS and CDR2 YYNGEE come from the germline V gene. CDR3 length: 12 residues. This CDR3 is CASRDRAGELFF. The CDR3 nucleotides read TGTGCCAGCAGGGACAGGGCCGGGGAGCTGTTTTTT.